The 10 T cell receptor beta chains reported below all come from one sample, sequenced in a study of blood T cell repertoires in COVID-19. The repertoire was sequenced with immunoSEQ multiplex PCR; TCRdb's copy has only in-frame clones and lacks some. The repertoire consists of 110,000 or so clones, with around 85% occurring once and the leading ten covering 2% to 3%. Sequencing input: peripheral blood. Source of these receptors: a man aged 45-65 years with acute or convalescent COVID-19.

The chain is built from TRBV19 and TRBJ2-6; D gene unclear. V shed 1 base and J shed 4 bases, with 5 bases lying between them. The CDR3 has 14 residues. Germline V gene lookup returns CDR1 LNHDA and CDR2 SQIVND (reference sequence). Written as DNA, the CDR3 is TGTGCCAGTAGTATAGGGGCCGGGGCCAACGTCCTGACTTTC. This encodes CASSIGAGANVLTF.

The V gene is TRBV5-4, the J gene TRBJ2-7; TRBD1 might be the D (5 bases). Deletions cut 0 bases from V and 2 bases from J, with 9 bases between. Germline values: CDR1 SGHNT, CDR2 YYREEE (reference sequence). The CDR3 is 14 residues long. The CDR3 sequence: CASSLEGNPYEQYF. The CDR3 region has the DNA TGTGCCAGCAGCTTGGAGGGGAACCCCTACGAGCAGTACTTC.

The chain joins TRBV24-1 to TRBJ1-2, with 8 nucleotides matching TRBD1. Germline assignment: CDR1 KGHDR and CDR2 SFDVKD. V was pared by 3 bases and J by 8 bases, with 4 bases of the junction left unmatched. The CDR3 has 13 residues. The CDR3 spells CATSDNDRGGYTF. CDR3 bases: TGTGCCACCAGTGATAATGACAGGGGAGGCTACACCTTC.

The CDR3 loop is CASIPTGTIYGYTF. CDR3 coding DNA: TGTGCCAGCATCCCGACAGGAACCATCTATGGCTACACCTTC. This rearrangement joins TRBV6-5 to TRBJ1-2; weak D call: TRBD1 (6 bases). The CDR3 consists of 14 residues. V dropped 7 bases and J dropped 4 bases, with 16 bases sitting between them. Germline CDR1 reads MNHEY; CDR2 reads SVGAGI.

Points on this clone: The junction and the germline gene differ at one end; a read error may be behind it. In DNA, the CDR3 is TGTGCTAGCAGCTTGGGACTAGCGGGAGGCCCCGGGGAGCTGTTTTTT. This translates into CASSLGLAGGPGELFF. The chain couples TRBV7-7 to TRBJ2-2; 15 nucleotides align to TRBD2. The germline gives CDR1 SSHAT, CDR2 FNYEAQ (reference sequence). The CDR3 totals 16 residues.

The rearrangement uses TRBV6-5 and TRBJ1-2; TRBD1 is a possible D gene (6 bases). Germline V gene lookup returns CDR1 MNHEY and CDR2 SVGAGI. V lost 4 bases, J lost 8 bases, and 17 bases lay in between. There are 14 residues in the CDR3. The CDR3 sequence: CASSFLYRVGGYTF. DNA of the CDR3: TGTGCCAGCAGTTTCCTGTACAGGGTCGGGGGCTACACCTTC.

The chain employs TRBV5-4 and TRBJ2-1; 9 nucleotides line up with TRBD2. J lost 7 bases, V lost 2 bases, and 13 bases had no gene match. The CDR3 extends over 17 amino acids. Germline assignment: CDR1 SGHNT and CDR2 YYREEE (reference sequence). CDR3 loop: CASSLTHSGSLKNEQFF. In nucleotides, the CDR3 is TGTGCCAGCAGCTTAACTCATAGCGGGAGTTTGAAGAATGAGCAGTTCTTC.

This clone was found a few times. The chain recombines TRBV24-1 with TRBJ2-7, with 7 bases aligning to TRBD1. After removal of 4 bases from V and 3 bases from J, the junction contained 11 bases not matched to a gene. Germline V gives CDR1 KGHDR, CDR2 SFDVKD. CDR3 length: 16 residues. CDR3: CATSEYTRDSLYEQYF. In DNA, the CDR3 is TGTGCCACCAGTGAATATACTCGGGACAGTCTCTACGAGCAGTACTTC.

As for this clone: The sample has other DNA sequences that encode this CDR3 too. The chain links TRBV6-5 to TRBJ2-5, with D perhaps matching TRBD2 (6 bases). The CDR3 consists of 15 residues. Germline CDR1 is MNHEY and CDR2 is SVGAGI. The V gene lost 2 bases and the J gene lost 2 bases, with 12 bases spanning the gap. The CDR3, as DNA: TGTGCCAGCAGTTACGATTGGGGGAGGCAAGAGACCCAGTACTTC. Amino acids: CASSYDWGRQETQYF.

The chain combines TRBV19 with TRBJ2-1, with no clear D. V lost 1 base and J 7 bases, leaving 11 bases between the germline ends. CDR3 length equals 14 residues. Germline values: CDR1 LNHDA, CDR2 SQIVND (reference sequence). CDR3 residues: CASSIGGVVNEQFF. In nucleotides, the CDR3 is TGTGCCAGTAGTATAGGAGGAGTTGTTAATGAGCAGTTCTTC.